Shown below are 30 T cell receptor beta chains from a single sample sequenced in a study of T cells after yellow fever vaccination (dated by TCRdb to 2018 to 2020). The library relied on 5' RACE. Sequencer: Illumina HiSeq 2500. The public reads were reprocessed in TCRdb via fastp at Q25 and MiXCR, keeping in-frame beta chains. Every CDR3 protein is listed once, alongside the most common genes and DNA of its rows. The sample profile shows more than 120,000 distinct CDR3 sequences; 7.7% of them were found once. The ten largest clones represent roughly 0.71% of the sample. The label giving this sample's treatment or condition can be read as: live attenuated yellow fever vaccine strain. The specimen comprised CD4+ T cells sorted from PBMCs, sampled 5 days after the yellow fever booster vaccination. These receptors all stem from a man aged 25-45 years who received the YFV17D yellow fever vaccine.

This clonotype appeared many times. V is TRBV15 and J is TRBJ2-5; TRBD2 is a possible D gene (5 bases). Trimming pared 6 bases from V and 4 bases from J, leaving 12 bases between. Germline V gene data show CDR1 as LNHNV and CDR2 as YYDKDF (reference sequence). This CDR3 region has 13 residues. CDR3 region: CATRGSGRETQYF. DNA of the CDR3: TGTGCCACCAGGGGGAGCGGTCGAGAGACCCAGTACTTC. Full variable domain (rest looked up from reference TRBV15 and TRBJ2-5): DAMVIQNPRYQVTQFGKPVTLSCSQTLNHNVMYWYQQKSSQAPKLLFHYYDKDFNNEADTPDNFQSRRPNTSFCFLDIRSPGLGDTAMYLCATRGSGRETQYFGPGTRLLVL.

Comment on this clonotype: Its ends do not fully match the called genes, so a read error is possible. The V call is TRBV12-3 or TRBV12-4, the J call TRBJ1-1; D is perhaps TRBD1 (6 bases). The CDR3 spans 13 residues. The CDR3 here is CASSRGGNTESFF. Written as DNA, the CDR3 is TGTGCCAGCAGCCGAGGGGGGAACACTGAATCTTTCTTT.

This clonotype was observed many times. The chain's CDR3 is CASSFATVQETQYF. The CDR3 DNA sequence: TGTGCCAGCAGTTTTGCGACAGTACAAGAGACCCAGTACTTC. The genes are TRBV12-3 or TRBV12-4 and TRBJ2-5; weak D call: TRBD1 (5 bases). The length of the CDR3 is 14 residues. The V gene lost 3 bases and the J gene lost 2 bases, with 10 bases spanning the gap.

Concerning this clonotype: Given a much more abundant clone one base away, this may be a read error. The J gene is TRBJ2-7, the V gene TRBV4-2; TRBD1 agrees at 9 bases. From germline, CDR1 is LGHNA and CDR2 YNFKEQ. The CDR3 covers 17 residues. V gave up 4 bases and J gave up 3 bases; unmatched junction bases: 13. The CDR3 reads CASSRGQGPENLYEQYF. CDR3 bases: TGTGCCAGCAGCCGGGGACAGGGTCCCGAAAACCTCTACGAGCAGTACTTC.

The sample holds many counts of this clonotype. The chain couples TRBV6-5 to TRBJ2-5; the match to TRBD2 covers 10 bases. Trimming cost V 2 bases and J 1 base; bases outside gene matches: 7. The CDR3 totals 17 residues. CDR1 and CDR2 (germline): MNHEY, SVGAGI. CDR3 sequence (DNA): TGTGCCAGCAGTTACGCACTAGCGGGGTGGGCCCAAGAGACCCAGTACTTC. Protein product: CASSYALAGWAQETQYF.

A word on this clonotype: A read error may be the cause here, since a much bigger clone is one base away. This chain uses TRBV4-3 with TRBJ2-3, with 9 bases that match TRBD2. Germline CDR1 and CDR2: LGHNA and YSLEER. Losses at the gene ends were 0 bases for V and 5 bases for J; bases not matched to a gene: 9. This CDR3 contains 17 residues. Here the CDR3 reads CASSQDRGGRARDTQYF. The CDR3 DNA reads TGCGCCAGCAGCCAAGACAGAGGCGGGAGGGCCCGAGATACGCAGTATTTT.

This clonotype was counted between two and nine times. The chain uses TRBV5-6 and TRBJ1-2; D is ambiguous. From germline, CDR1 is SGHDT and CDR2 YYEEEE. Trimming stripped 2 bases from V and 6 bases from J, with 11 bases between. The CDR3 is 13 residues long. The CDR3 bases are TGTGCCAGCAGCTTCAACCGCCGGGATGGCTACACCTTC. This sequence encodes CASSFNRRDGYTF.

This clonotype occurred many times. The chain combines TRBV4-1 with TRBJ2-1, with D possibly being TRBD1 (5 bases). V dropped 7 bases and J dropped 3 bases, with 16 bases sitting between them. The CDR3 totals 15 residues. Looked up from germline, CDR1 is MGHRA and CDR2 is YSYEKL. CDR3 residues: CASTEGKGLYNEQFF. The CDR3 nucleotides are TGCGCCAGCACCGAAGGAAAGGGGCTCTACAATGAGCAGTTCTTC.

About this clonotype: Just one base apart from a much larger clone, this may be a read error. V gene TRBV7-2 combines with J gene TRBJ2-7, with 7 bases fitting TRBD2. The junction had 7 bases not matched to a gene; V was cut back by 1 base and J by 1 base. CDR3 length: 16 residues. In germline, CDR1 is SGHTA, CDR2 FQGNSA. This CDR3 is CASSLEPWEGSYEQYF. CDR3 nucleotides: TGTGCCAGCAGCTTAGAGCCGTGGGAGGGGTCCTACGAGCAGTACTTC.

This clonotype was observed at least ten times. CDR3 residues: CATSRRTGGPQETQYF. In nucleotides, the CDR3 is TGTGCCACCAGCAGAAGGACAGGCGGCCCTCAAGAGACCCAGTACTTC. This chain uses TRBV15 with TRBJ2-5, with 7 bases lining up with TRBD1. Germline V CDR1 and CDR2: LNHNV, YYDKDF (reference sequence). The CDR3 runs 16 residues. V gave up 2 bases and J gave up 2 bases; unmatched junction bases: 8.

This clonotype has at least ten counts. The rearrangement joins TRBV19 to TRBJ2-1, with TRBD2 matching over 15 bases. CDR3 length: 15 residues. The J segment lost 5 bases and the V segment lost 6 bases, leaving 2 bases of the junction unmatched. The germline CDR1 and CDR2 sequences are LNHDA and SQIVND (reference sequence). The CDR3 region has the DNA TGTGCCAGTAGGGGACTAGCGGGGGGAGACAATGAGCAGTTCTTC. It yields the protein CASRGLAGGDNEQFF. The full variable domain, completed using reference TRBV19 and TRBJ2-1, is DGGITQSPKYLFRKEGQNVTLSCEQNLNHDAMYWYRQDPGQGLRLIYYSQIVNDFQKGDIAEGYSVSREKKESFPLTVTSAQKNPTAFYLCASRGLAGGDNEQFFGPGTRLTVL.

This clonotype was detected a few times. The chain combines TRBV5-8 with TRBJ2-1, with 10 bases that match TRBD1. Per germline, CDR1 SGHTS and CDR2 YDEGEE. The CDR3 runs 13 residues. With V trimmed by 5 bases and J by 9 bases, 5 bases remained unmatched. The CDR3 region has the DNA TGTGCCAGCAGGGGACAGGGGTACGGTGAGCAGTTCTTC. It translates to CASRGQGYGEQFF.

This clonotype was detected ten times or more. V gene TRBV3-1 combines with J gene TRBJ2-3; D unclear. Per the germline V gene, CDR1 is LGHDT and CDR2 is YNNKEL (reference sequence). CDR3 length equals 13 residues. The V gene lost 4 bases and the J gene lost 6 bases, with 11 bases spanning the gap. The DNA for the CDR3 is TGTGCCAGCAGCCCTACTTTGGAGGATACGCAGTATTTT. It is translated as CASSPTLEDTQYF.

This clonotype was counted ten times or more. The chain is built from TRBV7-9 and TRBJ1-1; D might be TRBD1 (6 bases). The V and J ends lost 3 bases and 7 bases respectively, with 12 bases between them. The germline V gene has CDR1 SEHNR and CDR2 FQNEAQ (reference sequence). The CDR3 consists of 13 residues. As DNA, the CDR3 is TGTGCCAGCAGCTTCCTAGGGGGGATTGAAGCTTTCTTT. Translating gives CASSFLGGIEAFF.

This clonotype was seen repeatedly, ten times or more. The gene calls are TRBV23-1 and TRBJ2-7; 7 positions agree with TRBD2. TRBV23-1 is an ORF, with its function uncertain. Germline trimming cut 2 bases from V and 4 bases from J; bases unmatched to any gene: 8. This CDR3 region has 15 residues. The CDR3 sequence is CASSQPRGRGYEQYF. The CDR3 coding sequence is TGCGCCAGCAGTCAACCCCGGGGGAGGGGTTACGAGCAGTACTTC.

On this clonotype itself: Possible read error: a much larger clone is one base away. The genes are TRBV20-1 and TRBJ2-1; weak D call: TRBD1 (6 bases). CDR3 size: 14 residues. Germline assignment: CDR1 DFQATT and CDR2 SNEGSKA (reference sequence). The CDR3 coding sequence is TGCAGTGCTGCAGGGGAAGGCTCCTGCAATGAGCAGTTCTTC. Translated, it gives CSAAGEGSCNEQFF.

This rearrangement joins TRBV5-8 to TRBJ2-7; D is perhaps TRBD1 (6 bases). There are 15 residues in the CDR3. The ends were cut back, 0 bases at V and 4 bases at J, with 14 bases in the middle. Germline assignment: CDR1 SGHTS and CDR2 YDEGEE. CDR3 nucleotide sequence: TGTGCCAGCAGCTTGGCCGAAAACAGGGTTTACGAGCAGTACTTC. Its translation is CASSLAENRVYEQYF.

V is TRBV5-1 and J is TRBJ1-4, with TRBD1 as a possible D gene (5 bases). V lost 0 bases and J lost 8, with 17 bases in between. From germline, CDR1 is SGHRS and CDR2 YFSETQ. The CDR3 consists of 16 residues. As DNA, the CDR3 is TGCGCCAGCAGCTTGGAAGGTGGCAGGGTATCGGAAAAACTGTTTTTT. This translates into CASSLEGGRVSEKLFF.

This clonotype was recorded many times. The rearrangement joins TRBV7-2 to TRBJ2-1; perhaps TRBD2 as D (6 bases). V lost 5 bases to trimming and J lost 0 bases, with 11 bases between them. Germline V gene data show CDR1 as SGHTA and CDR2 as FQGNSA. CDR3 length equals 15 residues. CDR3 bases: TGTGCCAGCAGCGGCGGGATGAGCTCCTACAATGAGCAGTTCTTC. Its protein is CASSGGMSSYNEQFF.

This clonotype showed up just once. This may be a read error: a much more frequent sequence differs by one nucleotide. This rearrangement joins TRBV9 to TRBJ2-4, with TRBD2 matching 8 bases. CDR1 and CDR2 from the germline V gene are SGDLS and YYNGEE. The CDR3 is made up of 11 amino acids. Here the CDR3 DNA reads TGTGCCATCAGCGGGGGACGAAGTCTGTACTTC. This translates into CAISGGRSLYF.

This clonotype was detected once. A read error is possible here, since a much larger clone lies one base away. This sequence joins TRBV7-2 and TRBJ2-7; D is possibly TRBD2 (6 bases). With 8 bases removed from V and 2 bases from J, the gap between germline ends came to 13 bases. This CDR3 region has 13 residues. Germline-derived CDR1 and CDR2 are SGHTA and FQGNSA. The DNA of the CDR3 is TGTGCCAGCGGCCCGGCGGGAACCTACGAGCAGTACTTC. Translating it yields CASGPAGTYEQYF. Variable domain in full (rest from reference TRBV7-2 and TRBJ2-7): GAGVSQSPSNKVTEKGKDVELRCDPISGHTALYWYRQSLGQGLEFLIYFQGNSAPDKSGLPSDRFSAERTGGSVSTLTIQRTQQEDSAVYLCASGPAGTYEQYFGPGTRLTVT.

This clonotype was recorded at least ten times. CDR3 loop: CASIPTANTEAFF. In DNA, the CDR3 is TGTGCCAGCATCCCGACTGCGAACACTGAAGCTTTCTTT. This chain uses TRBV12-3 or TRBV12-4 with TRBJ1-1; D ambiguous. The CDR3 spans 13 residues. With 7 bases removed from V and 1 base from J, the gap between germline ends came to 10 bases.

This clonotype was counted ten times or more. The chain uses TRBV20-1 and TRBJ2-1; 9 nucleotides agree with TRBD2. The CDR3 is 17 residues long. The germline CDR1 and CDR2 sequences are DFQATT and SNEGSKA (reference sequence). The V gene end was trimmed by 4 bases and the J gene end by 2 bases; junction bases not matched to a gene: 12. Here the CDR3 DNA reads TGCAGTGCTAAACGACTAGCGGCAACCATCACCTACAATGAGCAGTTCTTC. It codes for CSAKRLAATITYNEQFF.

This chain connects TRBV6-1 to TRBJ1-4; perhaps TRBD1 as D (5 bases). The CDR3 sequence is 14 residues long. Germline lookup yields CDR1 MNHNS and CDR2 SASEGT. The ends were cut back, 7 bases at V and 3 bases at J, with 12 bases in the middle. The CDR3 DNA is TGTGCCAGCACCCCCGGGACCGCTAATGAAAAACTGTTTTTT. Encoded protein: CASTPGTANEKLFF.

Regarding this clonotype: A much larger clone lies one base from this, so it may be a read error. This chain connects TRBV20-1 to TRBJ1-4, with a tentative D call TRBD1 (5 bases). The CDR3 sequence is 14 residues long. CDR1 is DFQATT, CDR2 SNEGSKA, per germline (reference sequence). CDR3 protein: CSARDRAANGKLFF. Here the CDR3 DNA reads TGCAGTGCTAGAGACAGGGCCGCTAATGGAAAACTGTTTTTT.

This clonotype was observed many times. The V gene is TRBV7-2, the J gene TRBJ2-1; possible D gene TRBD1, 6 bases. Trimming stripped 4 bases from V and 7 bases from J, with 11 bases between. This CDR3 comprises 13 residues. Germline V gives CDR1 SGHTA, CDR2 FQGNSA. The CDR3 DNA follows: TGTGCCAGCAGCTCAAACAGGGCTAATGAGCAGTTCTTC. Protein product: CASSSNRANEQFF.

This rearrangement joins TRBV20-1 to TRBJ2-1; 7 bases map to TRBD2. The CDR3 covers 19 residues. Germline values: CDR1 DFQATT, CDR2 SNEGSKA (reference sequence). Trimming removed 1 base from V and 6 bases from J; junction bases left unmatched: 21. CDR3 region: CSARGSRRESAALSNEQFF. The CDR3 DNA is TGCAGTGCTAGAGGATCGAGGCGGGAGAGCGCGGCCCTTAGCAATGAGCAGTTCTTC.

This clonotype was found many times. The chain uses TRBV29-1 and TRBJ2-5; a possible D gene is TRBD1 (5 bases). This CDR3 has 12 amino acids. V shed 5 bases and J shed 4 bases, with 11 bases lying between them. Germline V gene sequence: CDR1 SQVTM, CDR2 ANQGSEA. The CDR3 spells CSVQPGSETQYF. CDR3 bases: TGCAGCGTTCAGCCAGGGTCAGAGACCCAGTACTTC.

This clonotype has at least ten counts. The chain combines TRBV9 with TRBJ2-3, with no clear D. Germline CDR1 SGDLS, CDR2 YYNGEE. This CDR3 is built from 14 residues. Trimming took off 4 bases at V and 6 bases at J, with 15 bases between the two ends. The CDR3 bases are TGTGCCAGCAGCCCCAATTTTACCCCGGATACGCAGTATTTT. Amino acid sequence: CASSPNFTPDTQYF.

This clonotype appeared many times. The rearrangement links TRBV28 to TRBJ2-4, with D unclear. Germline values: CDR1 MDHEN, CDR2 SYDVKM. The CDR3 has 14 residues. Trimming left V 2 bases short and J 2 bases short, with 7 bases between. CDR3 region: CASSLMASKNIQYF. The CDR3 DNA reads as TGTGCCAGCAGTTTAATGGCATCCAAAAACATTCAGTACTTC. Complete variable domain (other parts from reference TRBV28 and TRBJ2-4): DVKVTQSSRYLVKRTGEKVFLECVQDMDHENMFWYRQDPGLGLRLIYFSYDVKMKEKGDIPEGYSVSREKKERFSLILESASTNQTSMYLCASSLMASKNIQYFGAGTRLSVL.